The source of this T cell receptor (beta chain) is a study of CD8+ T cells in alopecia areata. Findings and caveats of the study: Between patients, shared TCR sequences were less clear than in mice. This was possibly due in part to HLA diversity in the patient population. It was lesional scalp, especially alopecia totalis/universalis, that showed higher clonality than normal scalp.

Alopecia areata patients gave lesional scalp punch biopsies and peripheral blood samples. Cell sorting on a FACSAria was used to separate CD4+ and CD8+ T cells from the PBMCs. RNA extraction and reverse transcription yielded cDNA as sequencing template. Profiled with immunoSEQ multiplex PCR; TCRdb holds only in-frame clones, not every one. The table shows 90,000 to 150,000 clones, with approximately 38% occurring only once. The V gene's germline CDR1 is LGHNA and CDR2 YSLEER. V lost 0 bases and J 2 bases, leaving 5 bases between the germline ends. There are 13 residues in the CDR3. In regard to this clone: Antigen: not known.

The sequenced sample was CD4+ T cells sorted from blood. The rearrangement joins TRBV4-3 to TRBJ2-7; D is uncertain. The TCR sequence derives from a human donor with alopecia areata. In DNA, the CDR3 is TGCGCCAGCAGCCAAGACACGACCTACGAGCAGTACTTC. Protein sequence: CASSQDTTYEQYF.